This T cell receptor beta chain was recorded in a study of blood T cell repertoires in COVID-19. On the study more broadly: COVID-19 samples, acute and convalescent, were from the United States, Italy and Spain. T cells, B-cell-depleted T cells, or PBMCs provided the cDNA or gDNA that served as material.

The CDR3 is 13 amino acids. Germline-derived CDR1 and CDR2 are KGHDR and SFDVKD. The V and J ends lost 7 bases and 5 bases respectively, with 11 bases between them. Authors' analysis steps: Amplified reference gene primers provided the basis for estimating nucleated cell counts. Repertoires were generated with immunoSEQ multiplex PCR, while TCRdb's copy carries only in-frame clones and drops some. From that table come the V and J calls and clone size; the DNA was used to work out D and trimming. The sample has approximately 82,000 clones, about 81% seen once. The specimen sequenced was peripheral blood. This chain uses TRBV24-1 with TRBJ2-1, with D perhaps matching TRBD1 (6 bases). This sequence was found in a human donor in a cohort sampled during active COVID-19. The CDR3 DNA reads as TGTGCCACCAGGGACAGCCTTAACAATGAGCAGTTCTTC. Translating it yields CATRDSLNNEQFF.